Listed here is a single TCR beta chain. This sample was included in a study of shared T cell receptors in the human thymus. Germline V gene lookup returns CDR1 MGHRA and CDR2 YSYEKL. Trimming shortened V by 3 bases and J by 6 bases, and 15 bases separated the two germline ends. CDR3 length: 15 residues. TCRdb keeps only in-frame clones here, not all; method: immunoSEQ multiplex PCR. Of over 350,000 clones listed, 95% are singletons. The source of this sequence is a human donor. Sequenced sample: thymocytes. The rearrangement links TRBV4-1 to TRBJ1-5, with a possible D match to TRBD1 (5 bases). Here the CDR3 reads CASSQLQGGVQPQHF. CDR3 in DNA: TGCGCCAGCAGCCAGCTTCAGGGAGGTGTTCAGCCCCAGCATTTT.